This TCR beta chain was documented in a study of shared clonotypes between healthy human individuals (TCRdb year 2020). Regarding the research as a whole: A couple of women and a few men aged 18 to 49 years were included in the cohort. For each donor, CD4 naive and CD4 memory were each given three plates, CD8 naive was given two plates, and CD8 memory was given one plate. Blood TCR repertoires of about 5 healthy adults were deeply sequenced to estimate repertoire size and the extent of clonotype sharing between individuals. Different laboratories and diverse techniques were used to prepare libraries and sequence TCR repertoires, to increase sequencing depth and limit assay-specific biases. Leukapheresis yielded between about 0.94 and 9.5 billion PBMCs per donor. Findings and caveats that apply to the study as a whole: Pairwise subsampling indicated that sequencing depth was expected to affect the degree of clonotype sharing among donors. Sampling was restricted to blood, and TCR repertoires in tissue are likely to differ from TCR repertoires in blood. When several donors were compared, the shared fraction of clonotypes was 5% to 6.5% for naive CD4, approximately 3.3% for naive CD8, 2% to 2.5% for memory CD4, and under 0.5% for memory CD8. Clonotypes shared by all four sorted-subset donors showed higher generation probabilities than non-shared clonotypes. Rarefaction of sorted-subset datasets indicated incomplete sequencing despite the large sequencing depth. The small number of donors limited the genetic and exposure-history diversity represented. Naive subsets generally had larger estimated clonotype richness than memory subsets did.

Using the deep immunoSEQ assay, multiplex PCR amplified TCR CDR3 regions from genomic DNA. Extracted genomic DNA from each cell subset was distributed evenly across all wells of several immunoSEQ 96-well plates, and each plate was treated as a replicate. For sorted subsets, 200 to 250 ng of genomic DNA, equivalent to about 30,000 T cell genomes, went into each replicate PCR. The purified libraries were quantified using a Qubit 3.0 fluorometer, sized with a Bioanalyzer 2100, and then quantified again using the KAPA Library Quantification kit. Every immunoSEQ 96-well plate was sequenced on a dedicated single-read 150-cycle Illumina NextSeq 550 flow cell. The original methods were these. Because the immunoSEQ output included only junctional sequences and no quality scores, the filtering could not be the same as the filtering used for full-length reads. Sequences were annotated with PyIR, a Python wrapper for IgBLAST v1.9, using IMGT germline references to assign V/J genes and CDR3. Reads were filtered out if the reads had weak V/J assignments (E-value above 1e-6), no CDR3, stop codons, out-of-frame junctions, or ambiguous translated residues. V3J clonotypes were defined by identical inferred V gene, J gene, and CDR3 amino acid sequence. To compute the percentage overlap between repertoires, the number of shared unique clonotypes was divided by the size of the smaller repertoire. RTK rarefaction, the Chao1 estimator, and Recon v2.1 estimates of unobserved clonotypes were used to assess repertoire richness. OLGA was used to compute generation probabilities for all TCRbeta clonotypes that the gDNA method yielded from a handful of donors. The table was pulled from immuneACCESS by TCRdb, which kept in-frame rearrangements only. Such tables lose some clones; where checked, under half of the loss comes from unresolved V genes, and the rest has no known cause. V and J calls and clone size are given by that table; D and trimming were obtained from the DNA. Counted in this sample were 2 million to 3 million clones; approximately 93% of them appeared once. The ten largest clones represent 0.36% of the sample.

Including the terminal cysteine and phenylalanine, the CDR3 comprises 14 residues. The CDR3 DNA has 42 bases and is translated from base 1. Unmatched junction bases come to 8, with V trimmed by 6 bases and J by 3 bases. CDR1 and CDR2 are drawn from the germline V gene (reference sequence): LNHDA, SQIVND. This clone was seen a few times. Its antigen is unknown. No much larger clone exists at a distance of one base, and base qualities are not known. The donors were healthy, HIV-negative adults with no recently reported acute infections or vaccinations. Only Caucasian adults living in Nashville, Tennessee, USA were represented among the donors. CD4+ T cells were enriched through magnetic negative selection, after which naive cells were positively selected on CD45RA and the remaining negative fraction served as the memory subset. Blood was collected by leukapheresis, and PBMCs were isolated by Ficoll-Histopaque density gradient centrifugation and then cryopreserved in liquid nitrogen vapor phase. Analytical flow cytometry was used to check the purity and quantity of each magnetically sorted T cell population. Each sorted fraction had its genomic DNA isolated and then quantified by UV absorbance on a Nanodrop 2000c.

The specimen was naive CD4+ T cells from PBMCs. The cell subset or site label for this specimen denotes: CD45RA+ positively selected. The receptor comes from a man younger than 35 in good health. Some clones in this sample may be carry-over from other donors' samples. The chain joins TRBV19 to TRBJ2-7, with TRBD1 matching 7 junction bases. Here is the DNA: TGTGCCAGTAGCCAGACAGGGCCCAACTACGAGCAGTACTTC. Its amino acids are CASSQTGPNYEQYF.